This is a list of T cell receptor beta chains from one sample in a study of patients and donors after allogeneic stem cell transplantation. Each CDR3 protein gets one entry after TCRdb re-called the RT-PCR reads with MiXCR. The sample records some 200,000 distinct CDR3 sequences, around 41% being singletons. Sequences were obtained from blood, either unsorted or a sorted T cell fraction (not recorded which). Source of these receptors: a human donor who was either an allogeneic HSCT recipient or a stem cell or donor lymphocyte infusion donor (not recorded which). It is not recorded whose cells these are; they may come from a transplant donor. The conserved cysteine and the conserved F or W are not part of the CDR3 here.

V: TRBV5-1
J: TRBJ1-5
length: 13
CDR3: ASSLESGDGQPQH

V: TRBV20-1
J: TRBJ2-7
length: 13
CDR3: SAGGHGTPRYEQY

V: TRBV19
J: TRBJ1-5
length: 12
CDR3: ASSTGDINQPQH

V: TRBV4-3
J: TRBJ1-2
length: 12
CDR3: ASSQAGNTGGYT

V: TRBV29-1
J: TRBJ2-7
length: 10
CDR3: SVAQGAYEQY

V: TRBV14
J: TRBJ2-7
length: 13
CDR3: ASSQVPGRSYEQY

V: TRBV2
J: TRBJ2-7
length: 10
CDR3: ASRRDSYEQY

V: TRBV5-1
J: TRBJ1-6
length: 13
CDR3: ASSQTGKEGSPLH

V: TRBV6-4
J: TRBJ1-2
length: 14
CDR3: ASGSTGAPSYYGYT

V: TRBV5-6
J: TRBJ1-5
length: 13
CDR3: ASTRGGGNNQPQH

V: TRBV6-2/TRBV6-3
J: TRBJ1-2
length: 14
CDR3: ASSYSRTEMNYGYT

V: TRBV28
J: TRBJ2-7
length: 12
CDR3: ASSLGGTPYEQY

V: TRBV3-1
J: TRBJ2-7
length: 11
CDR3: ASSFTGDYEQY

V: TRBV29-1
J: TRBJ1-1
length: 11
CDR3: SVATGQNTEAF

V: TRBV2
J: TRBJ2-3
length: 16
CDR3: ASRARTSGALSTDTQY

V: TRBV11-2
J: TRBJ1-5
length: 13
CDR3: ASSLAQGGNQPQH

V: TRBV12-3/TRBV12-4
J: TRBJ2-1
length: 13
CDR3: ASSFSLAVYNEQF

V: TRBV4-3
J: TRBJ2-3
length: 13
CDR3: ASSQDLAFADTQY

V: TRBV13
J: TRBJ2-1
length: 15
CDR3: ASSLLAALSSYNEQF

V: TRBV24-1
J: TRBJ2-1
length: 14
CDR3: ATSDLAGDFHNEQF

V: TRBV28
J: TRBJ1-3
length: 15
CDR3: ASSLFKSLNSGNTIY

V: TRBV5-5
J: TRBJ1-1
length: 12
CDR3: ATSHPILNTEAF

V: TRBV14
J: TRBJ1-2
length: 13
CDR3: ASSQDVPRDYGYT

V: TRBV2
J: TRBJ1-5
length: 13
CDR3: ASSEAGQNNQPQH

V: TRBV6-4
J: TRBJ1-1
length: 12
CDR3: ASSETGEGAEAF

V: TRBV7-8
J: TRBJ2-1
length: 12
CDR3: ASSLRAGVNEQF

V: TRBV25-1
J: TRBJ2-2
length: 10
CDR3: ASSIVNGELF

V: TRBV6-5
J: TRBJ2-3
length: 14
CDR3: ASSYTSPGRTDTQY